The 16 T cell receptor beta chains presented below share a single source sample, sequenced in a study of spatial heterogeneity in lung cancer. Time point given: sample taken at primary tumor resection. General study points: The study found that expanded intratumoral alpha and beta TCR counts tracked tumor mutation counts.

TCRdb called the 5' RACE reads again in MiXCR, with one record for every CDR3 protein. The sample yields 4,000 or so distinct CDR3 sequences, 8.5% to 9.5% seen once. No antigen has been assigned to these receptors. The sample was lung tumor tissue, taken at surgery. All receptors derive from a male donor with early-stage non-small cell lung cancer.

The chain uses TRBV20-1 and TRBJ2-1, with 7 bases matching TRBD2. The CDR3 has 14 amino acids. CDR1 and CDR2 (germline): DFQATT, SNEGSKA (reference sequence). With V trimmed by 6 bases and J by 6 bases, 11 bases remained unmatched. The CDR3 region is CSAPAPGGSNEQFF. The CDR3 region has the DNA TGCAGTGCCCCCGCGCCGGGAGGAAGCAATGAGCAGTTCTTC.

By share, this clonotype counts as medium-sized. The V and J genes are TRBV5-1 and TRBJ2-1; 11 nucleotides agree with TRBD2. The junction had 9 bases not matched to a gene; V was cut back by 5 bases and J by 5 bases. Germline V gives CDR1 SGHRS, CDR2 YFSETQ. The CDR3 has 16 amino acids. The CDR3 sequence is CASRASGGSIDNEQFF. The CDR3 region has the DNA TGCGCCAGCAGGGCTAGCGGGGGGTCAATAGACAATGAGCAGTTCTTC.

This clonotype occurred many times. The chain joins TRBV25-1 to TRBJ2-3; no reliable D call. V lost 3 bases and J 0 bases, leaving 7 bases between the germline ends. This CDR3 comprises 14 residues. Germline V gene data show CDR1 as MGHDK and CDR2 as SYGVNS. The CDR3: CASSDDGSTDTQYF. The CDR3 coding sequence is TGTGCCAGCAGTGACGATGGGAGCACAGATACGCAGTATTTT.

This chain links TRBV7-9 with TRBJ1-6; 9 bases map to TRBD1. The germline gives CDR1 SEHNR, CDR2 FQNEAQ (reference sequence). The CDR3 spans 15 residues. The trim removed 5 bases at V and 7 bases at J, leaving 6 bases unmatched. The CDR3 spells CASSPTGQGNSPLHF. The CDR3 region has the DNA TGTGCCAGCAGCCCAACGGGACAGGGCAATTCACCCCTCCACTTT.

At least ten counts were recorded for this clonotype. V and J are TRBV24-1 and TRBJ2-1, with TRBD2 identical over 13 bases. V dropped 1 base and J dropped 6; count of bases not matched to a gene: 2. The germline CDR1 and CDR2 sequences are KGHDR and SFDVKD. The CDR3 sequence is 16 residues long. DNA of the CDR3: TGTGCCACCAGTGATTTTGGGACTAGCGGGATCAATGAGCAGTTCTTC. Translation: CATSDFGTSGINEQFF.

This clonotype counts as medium-sized. The CDR3 region is CASSPRTSGYNEQFF. Here the CDR3 DNA reads TGTGCCAGCAGCCCTAGGACTAGCGGGTACAATGAGCAGTTCTTC. The V and J genes are TRBV7-9 and TRBJ2-1; 11 bases are shared with TRBD2. Germline values: CDR1 SEHNR, CDR2 FQNEAQ (reference sequence). V lost 5 bases to trimming and J lost 4 bases; unmatched junction nucleotides: 4. The CDR3 sequence is 15 residues long.

The genes are TRBV12-3 or TRBV12-4 and TRBJ2-7, with D possibly TRBD1 on 5 matching bases. V lost 6 bases, J lost 6 bases, and 15 bases lay in between. The CDR3 spans 13 residues. CDR3 amino acids: CASRNAGKGEQYF. The CDR3 DNA reads as TGTGCCAGCAGAAACGCAGGGAAGGGCGAGCAGTACTTC.

The table lists this clonotype with a few counts. This chain uses TRBV7-2 with TRBJ2-7; 10 bases are shared with TRBD2. Germline V gene sequence: CDR1 SGHTA, CDR2 FQGNSA. This CDR3 is 15 amino acids long. V dropped 1 base and J dropped 1; count of bases not matched to a gene: 1. In nucleotides, the CDR3 is TGTGCCAGCAGCTTAGGACTAGCGGGTTCCTACGAGCAGTACTTC. Its protein is CASSLGLAGSYEQYF.

By share, this clonotype ranks as medium-sized. This chain links TRBV7-2 with TRBJ1-6; unclear D gene. Between the trimmed V and J ends, which lost 5 bases and 7 bases, there was a span of 12 bases. CDR1 and CDR2 from the germline V gene are SGHTA and FQGNSA. The CDR3 contains 14 residues. The chain's CDR3 is CASSAPVGNSPLHF. In DNA form, the CDR3 reads TGTGCCAGCAGCGCTCCAGTAGGAAATTCACCCCTCCACTTT.

This clonotype was seen repeatedly, ten times or more. The genes are TRBV5-6 and TRBJ2-5; 8 bases are shared with TRBD2. Per germline, CDR1 SGHDT and CDR2 YYEEEE. The length of the CDR3 is 14 residues. The V gene end was trimmed by 0 bases and the J gene end by 4 bases; junction bases not matched to a gene: 2. The CDR3 DNA is TGTGCCAGCAGCTTGGATGCGGGGGGAGAGACCCAGTACTTC. Translating it yields CASSLDAGGETQYF.

This clonotype has at least ten counts. The V call is TRBV20-1, the J call TRBJ1-2, with 9 bases aligning to TRBD1. Germline assignment: CDR1 DFQATT and CDR2 SNEGSKA (reference sequence). The trim removed 6 bases at V and 4 bases at J, leaving 6 bases unmatched. The CDR3 loop spans 13 amino acids. CDR3 nucleotide sequence: TGCAGTGCAACCTTACAGGGGGCCTATGGCTACACCTTC. Translated: CSATLQGAYGYTF.

This sequence joins TRBV7-2 and TRBJ2-7; weak D call: TRBD1 (5 bases). This CDR3 region has 15 residues. With 1 base removed from V and 0 bases from J, the gap between germline ends came to 10 bases. CDR1 and CDR2 (germline): SGHTA, FQGNSA. The CDR3: CASSLDRWSSYEQYF. CDR3 nucleotide sequence: TGTGCCAGCAGCTTAGACAGGTGGAGCTCCTACGAGCAGTACTTC.

The chain combines TRBV29-1 with TRBJ2-3; D remains ambiguous. Germline V gives CDR1 SQVTM, CDR2 ANQGSEA. The CDR3 is 14 residues long. V was pared by 6 bases and J by 0 bases, with 13 bases between. CDR3 region: CSVRNFSSTDTQYF. The CDR3 DNA reads TGCAGCGTGCGGAACTTCTCTAGCACAGATACGCAGTATTTT.

By frequency in the sample, this clonotype is hyperexpanded. CDR3 coding DNA: TGTGCCAGTAGTATGCGTCAGGGGGGCGGTCAGCCCCAGCATTTT. Translating it yields CASSMRQGGGQPQHF. V gene TRBV19 combines with J gene TRBJ1-5; 7 bases fit TRBD1. CDR1 LNHDA and CDR2 SQIVND come from the germline V gene (reference sequence). The CDR3 totals 15 residues. V trimming: 3 bases; J trimming: 6 bases; junction bases outside the gene matches: 8.

In this sample, this clonotype is medium-sized. The CDR3 bases are TGCGCCAGCAGCCCCGCGGGGGATGTGGAGACCCAGTACTTC. Its translation is CASSPAGDVETQYF. The gene calls are TRBV10-1 and TRBJ2-5; 7 bases line up with TRBD2. CDR1 is WNHNN, CDR2 SYGVQD, per germline (reference sequence). This CDR3 is 14 amino acids long. V lost 6 bases and J lost 5; bases outside the gene matches: 9.

In this sample, this clonotype turned up a few times. The rearrangement links TRBV25-1 to TRBJ2-7; 7 nucleotides agree with TRBD1. The germline gives CDR1 MGHDK, CDR2 SYGVNS. The CDR3 contains 15 residues. V gave up 5 bases and J gave up 0 bases; unmatched junction bases: 7. Written as DNA, the CDR3 is TGTGCCAGCAGTCCGCCGGGACAGTTCTCCTACGAGCAGTACTTC. Translating gives CASSPPGQFSYEQYF.